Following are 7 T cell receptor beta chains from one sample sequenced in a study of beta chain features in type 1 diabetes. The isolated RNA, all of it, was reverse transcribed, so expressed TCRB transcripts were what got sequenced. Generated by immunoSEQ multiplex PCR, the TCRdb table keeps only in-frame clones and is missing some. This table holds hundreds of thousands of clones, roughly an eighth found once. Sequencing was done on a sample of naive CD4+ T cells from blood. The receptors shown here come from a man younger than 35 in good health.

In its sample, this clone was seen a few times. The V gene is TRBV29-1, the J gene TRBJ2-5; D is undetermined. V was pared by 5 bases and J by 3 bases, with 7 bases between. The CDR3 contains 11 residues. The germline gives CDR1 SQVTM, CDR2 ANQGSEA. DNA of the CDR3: TGCAGCGTTCTATTAGAAGAGACCCAGTACTTC. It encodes CSVLLEETQYF.

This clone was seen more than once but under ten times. This CDR3 reads CASSLRTRGLAGGRYNEQFF. The DNA for the CDR3 is TGTGCCAGCAGCTTACGGACAAGAGGACTAGCGGGGGGAAGATACAATGAGCAGTTCTTC. V gene TRBV11-3 combines with J gene TRBJ2-1; 14 bases match TRBD2. Germline CDR1 and CDR2: SGHNT and YENEEA. The CDR3 totals 20 residues. V dropped 2 bases and J dropped 4; count of bases not matched to a gene: 13.

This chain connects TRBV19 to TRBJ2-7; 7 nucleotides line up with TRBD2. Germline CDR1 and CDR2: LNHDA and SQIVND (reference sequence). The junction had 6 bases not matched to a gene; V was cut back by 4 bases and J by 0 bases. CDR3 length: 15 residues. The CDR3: CASSTQLAASYEQYF. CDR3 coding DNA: TGTGCCAGTAGTACCCAGCTAGCGGCCTCCTACGAGCAGTACTTC.

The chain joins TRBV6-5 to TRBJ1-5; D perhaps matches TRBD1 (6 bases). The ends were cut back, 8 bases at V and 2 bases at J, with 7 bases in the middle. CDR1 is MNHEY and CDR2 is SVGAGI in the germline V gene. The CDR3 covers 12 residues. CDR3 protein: CASRQGNQPQHF. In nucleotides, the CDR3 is TGTGCCAGCCGACAGGGCAATCAGCCCCAGCATTTT.

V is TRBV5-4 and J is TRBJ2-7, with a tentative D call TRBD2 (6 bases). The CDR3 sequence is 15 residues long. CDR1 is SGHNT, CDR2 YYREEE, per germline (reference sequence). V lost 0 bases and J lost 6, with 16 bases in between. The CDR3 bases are TGTGCCAGCAGCTTGGTTGTCGGCGGGACTCGCGAGCAGTACTTC. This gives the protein CASSLVVGGTREQYF.

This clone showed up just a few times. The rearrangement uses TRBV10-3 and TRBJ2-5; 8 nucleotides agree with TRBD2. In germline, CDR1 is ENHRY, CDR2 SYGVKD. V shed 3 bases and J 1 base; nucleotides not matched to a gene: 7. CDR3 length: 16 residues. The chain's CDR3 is CAISDPAGARQETQYF. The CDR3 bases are TGTGCCATCAGTGATCCAGCGGGAGCTCGCCAAGAGACCCAGTACTTC.

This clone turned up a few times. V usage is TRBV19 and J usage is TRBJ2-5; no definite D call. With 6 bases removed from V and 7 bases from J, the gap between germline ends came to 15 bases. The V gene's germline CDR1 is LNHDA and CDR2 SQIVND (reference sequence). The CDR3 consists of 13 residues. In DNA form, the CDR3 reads TGTGCCAGTAGCGATCGAGCCCTTCGGACCCAGTACTTC. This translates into CASSDRALRTQYF.